This T cell receptor beta chain appears in the sequencing data of a study of shared clonotypes between healthy human individuals. Trimming took 4 bases from V and 1 from J, leaving 16 bases between them. CDR3 length: 17 residues. In germline, CDR1 is MGHRA, CDR2 YSYEKL. Data came from immunoSEQ multiplex PCR; TCRdb stores just in-frame clones and leaves some out. The top ten hold under 30% of the sample, which has under 850,000 clones, almost 95% seen once. Naive CD8 cells lacked CD45RO, underwent positive selection for CCR7 and left out terminally differentiated effector memory CD45RA+ cells. Study-level results: Although depth was large, rarefaction showed that sequencing of the sorted subsets was incomplete. Non-shared clonotypes showed lower generation probabilities than clonotypes common to all four donors. Blood was the sole source, and tissue repertoires probably differ.

To note about this clone: Antigen: not known.

The chain couples TRBV4-1 to TRBJ2-2, with D maybe TRBD2 (6 bases). The sample consisted of naive CD8+ T cells sorted from blood. The TCR was taken from a man aged 25-45 years in good health. CDR3: CASSPLVAGQNTGELFF. In DNA form, the CDR3 reads TGCGCCAGCAGCCCCTTGGTCGCGGGGCAGAACACCGGGGAGCTGTTTTTT.